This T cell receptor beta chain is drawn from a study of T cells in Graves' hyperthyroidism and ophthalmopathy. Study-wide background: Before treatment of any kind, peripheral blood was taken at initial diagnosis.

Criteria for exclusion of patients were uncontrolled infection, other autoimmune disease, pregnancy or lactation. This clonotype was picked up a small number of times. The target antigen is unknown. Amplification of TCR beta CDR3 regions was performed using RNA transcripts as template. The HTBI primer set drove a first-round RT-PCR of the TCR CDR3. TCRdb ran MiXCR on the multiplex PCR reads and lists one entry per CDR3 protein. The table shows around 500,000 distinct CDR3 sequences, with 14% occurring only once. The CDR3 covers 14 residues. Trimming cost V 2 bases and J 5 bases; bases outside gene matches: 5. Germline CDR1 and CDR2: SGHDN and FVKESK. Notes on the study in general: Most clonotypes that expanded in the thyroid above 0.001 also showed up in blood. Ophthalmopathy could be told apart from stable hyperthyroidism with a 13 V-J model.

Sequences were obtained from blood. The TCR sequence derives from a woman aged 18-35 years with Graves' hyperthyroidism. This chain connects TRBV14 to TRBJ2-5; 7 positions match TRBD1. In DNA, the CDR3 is TGTGCCAGCAGCCAATTCACAGGGGAGGAGACCCAGTACTTC. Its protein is CASSQFTGEETQYF.